This T cell receptor (beta chain) was identified during a study of CD8+ T cells in alopecia areata. Specified treatment: oral pan-JAK inhibitor, 5-10 mg twice daily. V lost 3 bases and J 8 bases, leaving 17 bases between the germline ends. In germline, CDR1 is MNHEY, CDR2 SMNVEV (reference sequence). This CDR3 region has 15 residues. It was cDNA, reverse transcribed from extracted RNA, that served as the sequencing template. The protocol was immunoSEQ multiplex PCR, while the TCRdb copy is restricted to in-frame clones and leaves out a portion. The sample lists 110,000 to 150,000 clones, roughly 86% seen once, with 13% in the top ten.

The rearrangement joins TRBV27 to TRBJ2-1; D perhaps matches TRBD1 (6 bases). This TCR derives from a human donor with alopecia areata. Material: CD8+ T cells sorted from blood, obtained at week 4, from a patient treated with tofacitinib. The CDR3 DNA is TGTGCCAGCAGTTTGCAACGGGACAAAGGCGATGAGCAGTTCTTC. This gives the protein CASSLQRDKGDEQFF.